The present TCR beta chain was sequenced within a study of blood T cell repertoires in COVID-19. Assay used: immunoSEQ multiplex PCR; TCRdb lists only in-frame clones, some missing. The profile shows 90,000 to 100,000 clones, approximately 82% of them singletons. The V and J ends lost 4 bases and 6 bases respectively, with 11 bases between them. The germline V gene has CDR1 LNHDA and CDR2 SQIVND (reference sequence). The CDR3 consists of 13 residues. The receptor was derived from a man aged 55 to 70 with acute or convalescent COVID-19. Input material: peripheral blood. This chain links TRBV19 with TRBJ2-3; perhaps TRBD2 as D (5 bases). The CDR3 reads CASSNPPSDTQYF. CDR3 bases: TGTGCCAGTAGTAACCCGCCTAGCGATACGCAGTATTTT.